This T cell receptor beta chain was retrieved from a study of cytomegalovirus exposure and HLA in healthy donors. On the study more broadly: There were 117 million unique TCR beta sequences, drawn from about 179 million T cells, in an earlier analysis.

V lost 8 bases, J lost 9 bases, and 8 bases stayed unmatched. Germline V gene sequence: CDR1 SGHRS, CDR2 YFSETQ. This CDR3 region has 14 residues. This PCR relied on a set of 60 Vbeta primers and 13 Jbeta primers. Sequencing was performed with immunoSEQ multiplex PCR; in TCRdb, only in-frame clones are kept and a portion is missing. There are 150,000 to 200,000 clones in the sample; 77% occur only once, and 1.6% lies in the top ten. All donors participated as healthy donors of bone marrow. The chain uses TRBV5-1 and TRBJ2-1; TRBD2 matches 13 bases. Sequenced sample: PBMCs. The source of this sequence is a woman between 25 and 40 years old in good health and CMV-seronegative. As DNA, the CDR3 is TGCGCCAGTCGGACTAGCGGGAGCTACTCTGAGCAGTTCTTC. Its translation is CASRTSGSYSEQFF.